This TCR beta chain was recovered during a study of T cells in Graves' hyperthyroidism and ophthalmopathy. Whole-study results and caveats: A model of 13 V-J pairs discriminated ophthalmopathy from stable hyperthyroidism. Clonotypes that were expanded in thyroid above 0.001 mostly appeared in blood too.

The CDR3 is made up of 15 amino acids. Germline loops: CDR1 MNHEY, CDR2 SVGEGT. Trimming removed 2 bases from V and 4 bases from J, with 12 bases in between. Remarks on this clonotype: Its antigen is undetermined.

Amplification targeted TCR beta CDR3 regions from RNA transcripts. Primed by the HTBI set, a first-round RT-PCR was run on the TCR CDR3. One entry per CDR3 protein, called by TCRdb with MiXCR from the multiplex PCR reads. This repertoire shows fewer than 400,000 distinct CDR3 sequences, less than 20% found once; its top ten account for roughly 25%. Investigators excluded patients with uncontrolled infection, other autoimmune disease, pregnancy or lactation. Diagnoses were made from clinical symptoms, serum measures (thyroxine and TRAb), thyroid ultrasound and orbital computed tomography. Sequencing used blood. The genes are TRBV6-2 or TRBV6-3 and TRBJ1-5; D may be TRBD1 (6 bases). The sequence derives from a young woman with Graves' hyperthyroidism that later progressed to Graves' ophthalmopathy. DNA of the CDR3: TGTGCCAGCAGTTACGCAGGACAGAGTAATCAGCCCCAGCATTTT. Encoded protein: CASSYAGQSNQPQHF.